What follows describes a single T cell receptor (beta chain). CDR3 length equals 18 residues. V lost 4 bases to trimming and J lost 1 base; unmatched junction nucleotides: 6. Germline V lookup: CDR1 KGHSH, CDR2 LQKENI. Profiled with immunoSEQ multiplex PCR; TCRdb holds only in-frame clones, not every one. The table shows roughly 100,000 clones, with roughly 86% occurring only once. The data originate from a study of blood T cell repertoires in COVID-19. For the study at large: Italy, Spain and the United States were the sources of the convalescent and acute COVID-19 samples.

The chain joins TRBV18 to TRBJ2-2; 13 bases are shared with TRBD2. This TCR was sampled from a human donor in a cohort sampled during active COVID-19. Sequencing input: peripheral blood. CDR3 sequence (DNA): TGTGCCAGCTCACAGACTAGCGGGAGGATAATGAACACCGGGGAGCTGTTTTTT. This sequence encodes CASSQTSGRIMNTGELFF.